Below, 25 T cell receptor beta chains from the same sample are listed, as sequenced in a study of T cell changes during pregnancy in multiple sclerosis. Generated by immunoSEQ multiplex PCR, the TCRdb table keeps only in-frame clones and is missing some. This sample has approximately 40,000 clones; about nine tenths occur once, and the top ten carry roughly 0.5%. The input for sequencing was CD4+ T cells from peripheral blood mononuclear cells, taken in the first trimester of pregnancy. Receptors were obtained from a female donor with multiple sclerosis, enrolled in a pregnancy study.

The chain links TRBV11-1 to TRBJ2-1, with TRBD1 matching over 11 bases. The J segment lost 6 bases and the V segment lost 1 base, leaving 8 bases of the junction unmatched. The CDR3 contains 17 residues. Per the germline V gene, CDR1 is SGHAT and CDR2 is FQDESV (reference sequence). The CDR3 reads CASSLGAGTGGSNEQFF. DNA of the CDR3: TGTGCCAGCAGCTTAGGTGCCGGGACAGGGGGTTCCAATGAGCAGTTCTTC.

V is TRBV11-2 and J is TRBJ1-4; 7 bases map to TRBD1. Germline CDR1 is SGHAT and CDR2 is FQNNGV. With 6 bases clipped from V and 5 bases from J, the junction kept 9 bases outside the gene matches. The CDR3 extends over 15 amino acids. The CDR3 loop is CASRGWGQKNEKLFF. The CDR3 region has the DNA TGTGCCAGCAGGGGCTGGGGACAGAAAAATGAAAAACTGTTTTTT.

V gene TRBV10-1 combines with J gene TRBJ2-2; D is perhaps TRBD2 (6 bases). The length of the CDR3 is 13 residues. Germline values: CDR1 WNHNN, CDR2 SYGVQD (reference sequence). The ends were cut back, 3 bases at V and 6 bases at J, with 8 bases in the middle. The CDR3 sequence is CASSDTGAGELFF. The CDR3 DNA follows: TGCGCCAGCAGTGATACGGGGGCCGGGGAGCTGTTTTTT.

This chain joins TRBV6-1 and TRBJ2-2; 8 bases are shared with TRBD2. CDR3 length: 14 residues. The germline CDR1 and CDR2 sequences are MNHNS and SASEGT. V lost 11 bases, J lost 2 bases, and 7 bases stayed unmatched. CDR3 nucleotide sequence: TGTGCCGGCCGAACTAGCGGCAACACCGGGGAGCTGTTTTTT. Protein sequence: CAGRTSGNTGELFF.

This chain links TRBV5-6 with TRBJ1-1; a weak D match, TRBD1 (5 bases). CDR1 is SGHDT, CDR2 YYEEEE, per germline. The V gene lost 4 bases and the J gene lost 2 bases, with 9 bases spanning the gap. The CDR3 is 13 amino acids. DNA for the CDR3: TGTGCCAGCAGCGGGGGGTTTAACACTGAAGCTTTCTTT. The encoded protein is CASSGGFNTEAFF.

The chain is built from TRBV19 and TRBJ2-5; 10 bases are shared with TRBD2. V lost 3 bases to trimming and J lost 5 bases; unmatched junction nucleotides: 0. This CDR3 region has 13 residues. Germline V gene sequence: CDR1 LNHDA, CDR2 SQIVND (reference sequence). The CDR3 loop is CASSMGLAETQYF. In nucleotides, the CDR3 is TGTGCCAGTAGTATGGGACTAGCGGAGACCCAGTACTTC.

V is TRBV19 and J is TRBJ1-2; D is uncertain. V was trimmed by 4 bases and J by 4 bases, leaving 13 bases between them. The germline V gene encodes CDR1 LNHDA and CDR2 SQIVND (reference sequence). CDR3 length equals 14 residues. Here the CDR3 DNA reads TGTGCCAGTAGTAGGCGGGAAGCAGTCTATGGCTACACCTTC. Translating gives CASSRREAVYGYTF. The whole variable domain, remainder taken from reference TRBV19 and TRBJ1-2, is DGGITQSPKYLFRKEGQNVTLSCEQNLNHDAMYWYRQDPGQGLRLIYYSQIVNDFQKGDIAEGYSVSREKKESFPLTVTSAQKNPTAFYLCASSRREAVYGYTFGSGTRLTVV.

V usage is TRBV5-6 and J usage is TRBJ2-1; D perhaps matches TRBD2 (6 bases). V dropped 0 bases and J dropped 0 bases, with 13 bases sitting between them. Germline-derived CDR1 and CDR2 are SGHDT and YYEEEE. CDR3 length equals 17 residues. The CDR3 sequence is CASSLGLASSSYNEQFF. The DNA for the CDR3 is TGTGCCAGCAGCTTGGGGCTAGCGTCTAGCTCCTACAATGAGCAGTTCTTC.

This chain links TRBV6-5 with TRBJ2-2, with a tentative D call TRBD2 (6 bases). This CDR3 contains 15 residues. Germline assignment: CDR1 MNHEY and CDR2 SVGAGI. Trimming removed 4 bases from V and 0 bases from J, with 9 bases in between. The CDR3 reads CASSSGTSNTGELFF. In DNA, the CDR3 is TGTGCCAGCAGTTCCGGGACTTCGAACACCGGGGAGCTGTTTTTT.

The rearrangement uses TRBV7-6 and TRBJ2-5; no firm D call. The CDR3 length is 14 residues. The V gene lost 6 bases and the J gene lost 2 bases, with 13 bases spanning the gap. CDR1 is SGHVS, CDR2 FNYEAQ, per germline. The CDR3 loop reads CASSPYSPQETQYF. CDR3 bases: TGTGCCAGCAGTCCTTACTCGCCACAAGAGACCCAGTACTTC.

V is TRBV27 and J is TRBJ1-5; D possibly corresponds to TRBD1 (5 bases). CDR1 is MNHEY, CDR2 SMNVEV, per germline (reference sequence). The CDR3 sequence is 16 residues long. Trimming took off 0 bases at V and 4 bases at J, with 13 bases between the two ends. CDR3 sequence (DNA): TGTGCCAGCAGTTTATCGGGGGTGGGGGGAAATCAGCCCCAGCATTTT. This codes for CASSLSGVGGNQPQHF.

J is TRBJ2-3 and V is TRBV2; a weak D match, TRBD2 (6 bases). In germline, CDR1 is SNHLY, CDR2 FYNNEI. V lost 6 bases and J lost 0, with 13 bases in between. There are 15 residues in the CDR3. In DNA, the CDR3 is TGTGCCAGCAGACGACTAGTGCCTAGCACAGATACGCAGTATTTT. Translating it yields CASRRLVPSTDTQYF.

The chain is built from TRBV30 and TRBJ1-5; D possibly corresponds to TRBD1 (5 bases). CDR1 is GTSNPN and CDR2 is SVGIG in the germline V gene (reference sequence). V lost 0 bases and J lost 3, with 12 bases in between. This CDR3 is 15 amino acids long. The CDR3 loop is CAWSVRGGINQPQHF. The CDR3 DNA follows: TGTGCCTGGAGTGTACGCGGGGGAATCAATCAGCCCCAGCATTTT.

The chain couples TRBV19 to TRBJ1-2; 11 bases map to TRBD1. The CDR3 runs to 13 residues. V was clipped by 9 bases and J by 7 bases; unmatched bases: 7. Per germline, CDR1 LNHDA and CDR2 SQIVND (reference sequence). The CDR3 loop reads CASRTGGGGGYTF. The CDR3 DNA follows: TGTGCCAGCCGGACAGGGGGCGGGGGTGGCTACACCTTC.

The CDR3 DNA reads as TGTGCCAGCAGTTGGGACAGGGGCGGCGAGCAGTACTTC. The encoded protein is CASSWDRGGEQYF. The V call is TRBV5-8, the J call TRBJ2-7; the match to TRBD1 covers 10 bases. Germline V lookup: CDR1 SGHTS, CDR2 YDEGEE. Unmatched junction bases numbered 5, after V lost 5 bases and J lost 6 bases. This CDR3 is built from 13 residues.

The chain has TRBV18 and TRBJ1-2; TRBD1 agrees at 7 bases. Per the germline V gene, CDR1 is KGHSH and CDR2 is LQKENI. The CDR3 runs 15 residues. The ends lost 5 bases at V and 0 bases at J; junction bases unmatched: 6. The CDR3 nucleotides read TGTGCCAGCTCATCTCAGGGGGTTGCTAACTATGGCTACACCTTC. Protein product: CASSSQGVANYGYTF. The full variable domain, its missing parts supplied by reference TRBV18 and TRBJ1-2, is NAGVMQNPRHLVRRRGQEARLRCSPMKGHSHVYWYRQLPEEGLKFMVYLQKENIIDESGMPKERFSAEFPKEGPSILRIQQVVRGDSAAYFCASSSQGVANYGYTFGSGTRLTVV.

The J gene is TRBJ1-6, the V gene TRBV7-2; no clear D. Per germline, CDR1 SGHTA and CDR2 FQGNSA. The V end lost 7 bases, the J end lost 9 bases, and 13 bases lay between the germline ends. The CDR3 loop spans 13 amino acids. The CDR3 nucleotides read TGTGCCAGCACCGTTAGCTTGGTTTCACCCCTCCACTTT. It specifies CASTVSLVSPLHF. Drawing the rest from reference TRBV7-2 and TRBJ1-6, the complete variable domain is GAGVSQSPSNKVTEKGKDVELRCDPISGHTALYWYRQSLGQGLEFLIYFQGNSAPDKSGLPSDRFSAERTGGSVSTLTIQRTQQEDSAVYLCASTVSLVSPLHFGNGTRLTVT.

The rearrangement joins TRBV11-2 to TRBJ2-1; D might be TRBD1 (6 bases). The CDR3 totals 15 residues. Germline-derived CDR1 and CDR2 are SGHAT and FQNNGV. V was trimmed by 1 base and J by 0 bases, leaving 7 bases between them. The CDR3 reads CASSLVGGSYNEQFF. In DNA, the CDR3 is TGTGCCAGCAGCTTAGTAGGGGGCTCCTACAATGAGCAGTTCTTC.

This chain joins TRBV29-1 and TRBJ2-7; D gene unclear. CDR3 length: 13 residues. Trimming took off 7 bases at V and 1 base at J, with 14 bases between the two ends. Per the germline V gene, CDR1 is SQVTM and CDR2 is ANQGSEA. The CDR3 sequence is CSANLERSYEQYF. The CDR3 DNA reads as TGCAGCGCCAACCTGGAGAGGTCCTACGAGCAGTACTTC.

The chain joins TRBV21-1 to TRBJ2-5; the DNA was not used to check the table's D call, TRBD1. TRBV21-1 is marked as a pseudogene. This CDR3 is 14 amino acids long. CDR3: CASSKNHRAETQYF. The CDR3 coding sequence is TGTGCCAGCAGCAAAAATCACAGGGCAGAGACCCAGTACTTC.

The chain recombines TRBV5-1 with TRBJ1-3, with 7 nucleotides matching TRBD1. The V segment lost 4 bases and the J segment 3 bases; nucleotides outside the gene matches: 4. CDR3 length: 14 residues. The germline gives CDR1 SGHRS, CDR2 YFSETQ. The chain's CDR3 is CASSRQGDGNTIYF. The DNA of the CDR3 is TGCGCCAGCAGCAGACAGGGTGATGGAAACACCATATATTTT.

The chain carries TRBV7-2 and TRBJ2-7, with TRBD1 identical over 8 bases. Germline CDR1 and CDR2: SGHTA and FQGNSA. The CDR3 is 15 residues long. V lost 5 bases, J lost 6 bases, and 12 bases stayed unmatched. The CDR3 region has the DNA TGTGCCAGCAGCCTCGGACAGGGCGGGTGGGGCGAGCAGTACTTC. Translation gives CASSLGQGGWGEQYF.

The J gene is TRBJ2-7, the V gene TRBV19; 7 nucleotides line up with TRBD1. With 6 bases clipped from V and 0 bases from J, the junction kept 8 bases outside the gene matches. The CDR3 runs to 15 residues. Germline values: CDR1 LNHDA, CDR2 SQIVND (reference sequence). CDR3 coding DNA: TGTGCCAGTAGGACTCCGGGACAGAGCTCCTACGAGCAGTACTTC. Residues: CASRTPGQSSYEQYF.

The table lists this clone with a few counts. The chain is built from TRBV19 and TRBJ1-5; D is perhaps TRBD1 (5 bases). V lost 8 bases, J lost 3 bases, and 17 bases lay in between. Per germline, CDR1 LNHDA and CDR2 SQIVND (reference sequence). This CDR3 spans 15 amino acids. The CDR3 DNA reads as TGTGCCAGTTCCGACCAGGGATACGACAATCAGCCCCAGCATTTT. This encodes CASSDQGYDNQPQHF.

The chain links TRBV5-1 to TRBJ2-3; D ambiguous. The germline V gene encodes CDR1 SGHRS and CDR2 YFSETQ. Between the trimmed V and J ends, which lost 4 bases and 0 bases, there was a span of 9 bases. The CDR3 consists of 14 residues. CDR3 region: CASSPSSSTDTQYF. The CDR3 nucleotides are TGCGCCAGCAGCCCGTCGTCTAGCACAGATACGCAGTATTTT.